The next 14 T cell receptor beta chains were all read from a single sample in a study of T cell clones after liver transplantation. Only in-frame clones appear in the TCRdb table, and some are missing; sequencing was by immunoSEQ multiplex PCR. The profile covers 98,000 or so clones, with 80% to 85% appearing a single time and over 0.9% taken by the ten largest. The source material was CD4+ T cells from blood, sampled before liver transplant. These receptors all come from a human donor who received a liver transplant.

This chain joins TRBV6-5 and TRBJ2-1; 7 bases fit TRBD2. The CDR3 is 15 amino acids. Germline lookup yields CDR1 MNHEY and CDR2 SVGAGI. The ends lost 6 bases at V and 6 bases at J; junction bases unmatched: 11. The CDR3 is CASRRPGSGLNEQFF. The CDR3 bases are TGTGCCAGCAGAAGGCCCGGTAGCGGGCTCAATGAGCAGTTCTTC.

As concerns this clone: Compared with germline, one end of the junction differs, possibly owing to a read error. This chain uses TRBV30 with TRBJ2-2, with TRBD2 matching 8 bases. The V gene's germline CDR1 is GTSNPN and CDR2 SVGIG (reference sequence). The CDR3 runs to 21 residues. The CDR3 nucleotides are TGTGCCTGGATTAGCTCTCGTTCCTTTGTAGCGGGACCCCCCGACCCCTGGGGAGCTGTTTTT. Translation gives CAWISSRSFVAGPPDPWGAVF.

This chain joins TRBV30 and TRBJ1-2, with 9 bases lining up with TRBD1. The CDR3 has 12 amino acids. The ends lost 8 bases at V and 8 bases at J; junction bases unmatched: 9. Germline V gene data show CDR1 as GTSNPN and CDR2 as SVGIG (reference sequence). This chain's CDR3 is CALAGTGIGYTF. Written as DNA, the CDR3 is TGTGCCCTTGCCGGGACAGGGATAGGCTACACCTTC.

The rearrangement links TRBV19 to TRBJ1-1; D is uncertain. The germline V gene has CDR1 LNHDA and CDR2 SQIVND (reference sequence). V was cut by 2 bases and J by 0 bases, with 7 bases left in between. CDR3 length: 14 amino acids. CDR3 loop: CASSINTLNTEAFF. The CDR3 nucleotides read TGTGCCAGTAGTATAAACACCTTGAACACTGAAGCTTTCTTT.

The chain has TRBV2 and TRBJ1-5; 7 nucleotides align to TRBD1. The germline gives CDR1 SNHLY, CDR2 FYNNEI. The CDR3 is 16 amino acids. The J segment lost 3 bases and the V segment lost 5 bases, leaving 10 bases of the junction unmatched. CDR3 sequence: CASSRTGVLLNQPQHF. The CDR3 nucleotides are TGTGCCAGCAGTCGGACAGGCGTCCTTCTCAATCAGCCCCAGCATTTT.

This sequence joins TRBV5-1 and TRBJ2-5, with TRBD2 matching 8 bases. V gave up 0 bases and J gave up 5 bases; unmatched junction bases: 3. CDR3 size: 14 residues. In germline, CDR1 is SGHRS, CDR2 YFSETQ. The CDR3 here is CASSLGPSGETQYF. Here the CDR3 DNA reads TGCGCCAGCAGCTTGGGCCCTAGCGGGGAGACCCAGTACTTC.

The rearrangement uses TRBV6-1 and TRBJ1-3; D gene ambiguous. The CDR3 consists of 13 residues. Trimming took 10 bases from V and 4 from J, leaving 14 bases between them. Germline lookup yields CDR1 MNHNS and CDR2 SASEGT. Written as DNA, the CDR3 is TGTGCCAACAAGGACCCATTGGGAAACACCATATATTTT. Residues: CANKDPLGNTIYF.

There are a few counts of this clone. The CDR3 DNA reads as TGTGCCAGCTCTCCCGCCGACCAATACAATCAGCCCCAGCATTTT. Amino acids: CASSPADQYNQPQHF. The rearrangement uses TRBV18 and TRBJ1-5; D unclear. Germline V gene lookup returns CDR1 KGHSH and CDR2 LQKENI. V lost 6 bases to trimming and J lost 3 bases, with 15 bases between them. The CDR3 runs 15 residues.

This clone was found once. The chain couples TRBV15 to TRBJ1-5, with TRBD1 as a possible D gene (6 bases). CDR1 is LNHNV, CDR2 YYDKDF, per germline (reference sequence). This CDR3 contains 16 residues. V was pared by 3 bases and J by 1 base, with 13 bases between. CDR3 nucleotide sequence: TGTGCCACCAGCAGTGCACTAGGGGGGAGCAATCAGCCCCAGCATTTT. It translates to CATSSALGGSNQPQHF.

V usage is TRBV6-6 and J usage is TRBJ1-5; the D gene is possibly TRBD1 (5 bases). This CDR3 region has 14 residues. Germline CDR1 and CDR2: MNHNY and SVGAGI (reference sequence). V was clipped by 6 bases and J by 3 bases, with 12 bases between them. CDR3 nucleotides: TGTGCCAGCAGCTTTACAGGTACCAATCAGCCCCAGCATTTT. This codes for CASSFTGTNQPQHF.

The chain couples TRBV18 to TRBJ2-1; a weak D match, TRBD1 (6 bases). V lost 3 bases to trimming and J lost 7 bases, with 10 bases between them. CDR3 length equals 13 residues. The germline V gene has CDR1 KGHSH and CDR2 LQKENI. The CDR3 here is CASSPRDKNEQFF. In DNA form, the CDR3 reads TGTGCCAGCTCACCCCGGGACAAGAATGAGCAGTTCTTC.

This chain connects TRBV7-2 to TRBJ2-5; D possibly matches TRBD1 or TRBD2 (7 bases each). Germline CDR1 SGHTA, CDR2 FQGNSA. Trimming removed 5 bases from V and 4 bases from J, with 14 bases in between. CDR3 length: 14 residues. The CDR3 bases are TGTGCCAGCAGCCCGACAGGGAGGGGAGAGACCCAGTACTTC. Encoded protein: CASSPTGRGETQYF.

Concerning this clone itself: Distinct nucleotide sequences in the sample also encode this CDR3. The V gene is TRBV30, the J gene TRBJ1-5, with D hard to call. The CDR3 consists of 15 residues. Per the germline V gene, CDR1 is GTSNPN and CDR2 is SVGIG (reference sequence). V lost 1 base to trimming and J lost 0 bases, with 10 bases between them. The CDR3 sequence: CAWSAGGNSNQPQHF. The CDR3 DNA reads TGTGCCTGGAGTGCGGGCGGTAATAGCAATCAGCCCCAGCATTTT.

The CDR3 loop reads CASSLQGSSGRQYEQYF. The CDR3 DNA reads TGTGCCAGCAGTTTACAGGGTTCAAGCGGGAGACAGTACGAGCAGTACTTC. J is TRBJ2-7 and V is TRBV27; TRBD2 matches 8 bases. The V segment lost 2 bases and the J segment 4 bases; nucleotides outside the gene matches: 13. This CDR3 region has 17 residues. Germline V CDR1 and CDR2: MNHEY, SMNVEV (reference sequence).